Each of the 6 T cell receptor beta chains below was sequenced from the same sample in a study of blood T cell repertoires in COVID-19 (dated by TCRdb to 2019 to 2021). Library method: the immunoSEQ multiplex PCR assay. In TCRdb, the immuneACCESS table is reduced to in-frame sequences with V and J assigned. These tables do not hold every clone; where another copy was compared, an unresolved V gene accounts for under half, and the others remain unexplained. The sample data list roughly 49,000 clones, and about nine tenths of these were observed just once. The ten top clones hold 6.5% to 8% of the sample. The material sequenced was peripheral blood. Receptor source: a man aged 50 to 60 with active COVID-19.

The chain is built from TRBV10-2 and TRBJ1-5; D not certain. With 4 bases removed from V and 7 bases from J, the gap between germline ends came to 11 bases. Germline V gene data show CDR1 as WSHSY and CDR2 as SAAADI. This CDR3 comprises 13 residues. The CDR3 loop reads CASSAVGRQPQHF. For the CDR3, the DNA is TGCGCCAGCAGTGCGGTAGGGAGACAGCCCCAGCATTTT.

The rearrangement uses TRBV27 and TRBJ1-6; TRBD1 aligns across 7 bases. This CDR3 region has 17 residues. With 1 base clipped from V and 3 bases from J, the junction kept 6 bases outside the gene matches. CDR1 and CDR2 from the germline V gene are MNHEY and SMNVEV (reference sequence). The CDR3 protein is CASSLYRQGSYNSPLHF. The CDR3 DNA follows: TGTGCCAGCAGTTTATACCGACAGGGAAGCTATAATTCACCCCTCCACTTT.

The chain employs TRBV5-1 and TRBJ2-5; perhaps TRBD1 as D (5 bases). V was clipped by 1 base and J by 4 bases, with 11 bases between them. CDR3 length equals 14 residues. Germline CDR1 SGHRS, CDR2 YFSETQ. The CDR3 protein is CASSLQGLVETQYF. The DNA of the CDR3 is TGCGCCAGCAGCTTGCAGGGATTGGTAGAGACCCAGTACTTC.

The chain combines TRBV2 with TRBJ1-5; D unresolved. The CDR3 contains 15 residues. Germline V CDR1 and CDR2: SNHLY, FYNNEI. V lost 2 bases to trimming and J lost 7 bases, with 15 bases between them. CDR3 in amino acids: CASSEISGAGQPQHF. For the CDR3, the DNA is TGTGCCAGCAGTGAAATCTCTGGTGCGGGACAGCCCCAGCATTTT.

The gene calls are TRBV27 and TRBJ2-1, with 11 bases identical to TRBD2. Per germline, CDR1 MNHEY and CDR2 SMNVEV (reference sequence). V was pared by 6 bases and J by 15 bases, with 16 bases of the junction left unmatched. This CDR3 comprises 15 residues. CDR3 region: CASSALAGGSVRTFF. As DNA, the CDR3 is TGTGCCAGCAGCGCTTTAGCGGGGGGGTCGGTGAGGACGTTCTTC.

J is TRBJ1-5 and V is TRBV15; 9 nucleotides align to TRBD1. V lost 5 bases, J lost 6 bases, and 8 bases stayed unmatched. The CDR3 has 15 amino acids. CDR1 and CDR2 from the germline V gene are LNHNV and YYDKDF (reference sequence). The CDR3 DNA sequence: TGTGCCACCAGCCACGGACAGGGGCAAAGTCAGCCCCAGCATTTT. This gives the protein CATSHGQGQSQPQHF.